The 26 T cell receptor beta chains below come from one sample, sequenced in a study of cytotoxic CD8 clonotypes in ibrutinib-treated CLL. Profiled with immunoSEQ multiplex PCR; TCRdb holds only in-frame clones, not every one. The sample records approximately 320,000 clones, about 61% being singletons. Specimen: PBMCs, collected after 36 months of ibrutinib treatment. These receptors were taken from a human donor with chronic lymphocytic leukemia.

The rearrangement joins TRBV7-9 to TRBJ1-5; D is ambiguous. In germline, CDR1 is SEHNR, CDR2 FQNEAQ (reference sequence). CDR3 length: 14 residues. The V end lost 1 base, the J end lost 4 bases, and 8 bases lay between the germline ends. CDR3 residues: CASSLEGWNQPQHF. As DNA, the CDR3 is TGTGCCAGCAGCTTAGAGGGCTGGAATCAGCCCCAGCATTTT.

This chain joins TRBV6-5 and TRBJ2-5; 7 bases line up with TRBD2. Germline V gene sequence: CDR1 MNHEY, CDR2 SVGAGI. CDR3 size: 16 residues. J gave up 1 base and V 2 bases, and 7 bases lay outside the gene matches. CDR3 amino acids: CASSYGPGRTQETQYF. The CDR3 bases are TGTGCCAGCAGTTACGGACCCGGGAGGACCCAAGAGACCCAGTACTTC.

The V call is TRBV5-1, the J call TRBJ2-5; D uncertain. The V end lost 3 bases, the J end lost 3 bases, and 12 bases lay between the germline ends. The CDR3 has 14 residues. Looked up from germline, CDR1 is SGHRS and CDR2 is YFSETQ. CDR3 DNA: TGCGCCAGCAGCTCCATGGATTGGGAAGAGACCCAGTACTTC. Encoded protein: CASSSMDWEETQYF. The entire variable domain, with the rest obtained from reference TRBV5-1 and TRBJ2-5, is as follows: KAGVTQTPRYLIKTRGQQVTLSCSPISGHRSVSWYQQTPGQGLQFLFEYFSETQRNKGNFPGRFSGRQFSNSRSEMNVSTLELGDSALYLCASSSMDWEETQYFGPGTRLLVL.

The V and J genes are TRBV28 and TRBJ1-4; TRBD1 aligns across 9 bases. Germline CDR1 MDHEN, CDR2 SYDVKM. V lost 7 bases and J lost 8; bases outside the gene matches: 11. The CDR3 sequence is 15 residues long. CDR3 region: CASTKSQGAREKLFF. The CDR3 DNA reads TGTGCCAGCACCAAATCACAGGGGGCTAGGGAAAAACTGTTTTTT.

J is TRBJ2-7 and V is TRBV5-4; D is perhaps TRBD2 (7 bases). The V end lost 2 bases, the J end lost 7 bases, and 19 bases lay between the germline ends. CDR3 size: 15 residues. Germline-derived CDR1 and CDR2 are SGHNT and YYREEE (reference sequence). As DNA, the CDR3 is TGTGCCAGCAGCTTAGGGGGGGCCTCCAAGGGAGAGCAGTACTTC. Protein: CASSLGGASKGEQYF.

This clone was seen once. The CDR3 loop is CSVYLLGTGSEKLFF. DNA for the CDR3: TGCAGCGTTTACTTACTTGGGACAGGGAGTGAAAAACTGTTTTTT. The J gene is TRBJ1-4, the V gene TRBV29-1; 9 bases align to TRBD1. CDR1 and CDR2 (germline): SQVTM, ANQGSEA. V trimming: 5 bases; J trimming: 7 bases; junction bases outside the gene matches: 11. This CDR3 contains 15 residues. Complete variable domain (other parts from reference TRBV29-1 and TRBJ1-4): SAVISQKPSRDICQRGTSLTIQCQVDSQVTMMFWYRQQPGQSLTLIATANQGSEATYESGFVIDKFPISRPNLTFSTLTVSNMSPEDSSIYLCSVYLLGTGSEKLFFGSGTQLSVL.

The genes are TRBV11-2 and TRBJ2-7; tentative D call: TRBD2 (7 bases). V lost 5 bases, J lost 2 bases, and 19 bases lay in between. CDR1 is SGHAT and CDR2 is FQNNGV in the germline V gene. This CDR3 comprises 16 residues. The CDR3 is CASSQQRGANTYEQYF. The CDR3 bases are TGTGCCAGCAGCCAACAACGGGGGGCGAACACCTACGAGCAGTACTTC.

This clone was observed a handful of times. The rearrangement uses TRBV7-9 and TRBJ1-2; no clear D. Germline CDR1 is SEHNR and CDR2 is FQNEAQ (reference sequence). Trimming removed 1 base from V and 4 bases from J, with 16 bases in between. There are 16 residues in the CDR3. CDR3 sequence: CASSLEAPRVPYGYTF. CDR3 DNA sequence: TGTGCCAGCAGCTTAGAGGCTCCCCGGGTCCCCTATGGCTACACCTTC.

The chain combines TRBV2 with TRBJ2-7; 7 bases fit TRBD1. The CDR3 totals 13 residues. Germline V lookup: CDR1 SNHLY, CDR2 FYNNEI. With 5 bases clipped from V and 0 bases from J, the junction kept 1 base outside the gene matches. CDR3 protein: CASSRDSSYEQYF. The CDR3 bases are TGTGCCAGCAGTCGGGACAGCTCCTACGAGCAGTACTTC.

This clone turned up a few times. The rearrangement uses TRBV11-3 and TRBJ1-1, with D perhaps matching TRBD1 (6 bases). Germline values: CDR1 SGHNT, CDR2 YENEEA. The CDR3 runs to 14 residues. Deletions cut 5 bases from V and 2 bases from J, with 12 bases between. CDR3 bases: TGTGCCAGCAGCGCCCGGGGGCCAAACACTGAAGCTTTCTTT. Its protein is CASSARGPNTEAFF.

The genes are TRBV4-1 and TRBJ2-2; 11 positions agree with TRBD2. V shed 4 bases and J 3 bases; nucleotides not matched to a gene: 4. Germline V CDR1 and CDR2: MGHRA, YSYEKL. The CDR3 has 16 residues. The CDR3 coding sequence is TGCGCCAGCAGCCTTAGCGGGAGGGCCGACACCGGGGAGCTGTTTTTT. This encodes CASSLSGRADTGELFF.

The V call is TRBV4-1, the J call TRBJ1-4, with D possibly being TRBD1 (6 bases). In germline, CDR1 is MGHRA, CDR2 YSYEKL. Trimming took 4 bases from V and 2 from J, leaving 14 bases between them. The CDR3 length is 16 residues. CDR3 protein: CASSLRQVKTNEKLFF. For the CDR3, the DNA is TGCGCCAGCAGCCTCAGACAGGTGAAGACTAATGAAAAACTGTTTTTT.

The chain recombines TRBV5-1 with TRBJ1-6; D possibly corresponds to TRBD1 (6 bases). V was pared by 4 bases and J by 6 bases, with 17 bases between. The V gene's germline CDR1 is SGHRS and CDR2 YFSETQ. The CDR3 is 16 amino acids. The CDR3 DNA reads TGCGCCAGCAGCCCACAGGGAAACACGGGTAATTCACCCCTCCACTTT. Protein: CASSPQGNTGNSPLHF.

V usage is TRBV2 and J usage is TRBJ2-2, with TRBD2 matching over 10 bases. CDR1 SNHLY and CDR2 FYNNEI come from the germline V gene. V was pared by 3 bases and J by 6 bases, with 4 bases of the junction left unmatched. This CDR3 has 15 residues. CDR3 DNA sequence: TGTGCCAGCAGTGAGAGCGGGAGGGCCCCCGGGGAGCTGTTTTTT. Its protein product is CASSESGRAPGELFF.

The chain links TRBV25-1 to TRBJ2-1; D could derive from TRBD1 or TRBD2 (7 bases each). The CDR3 length is 17 residues. Germline V gene sequence: CDR1 MGHDK, CDR2 SYGVNS. V lost 1 base, J lost 2 bases, and 15 bases lay in between. The CDR3 loop is CASSEFRGGGAYNEQFF. The CDR3 DNA reads TGTGCCAGCAGTGAATTCCGGGGAGGGGGCGCCTACAATGAGCAGTTCTTC.

The CDR3 DNA is TGTGCCAGCAGCTTACTACCCGGGGACAGCTACGAGCAGTACTTC. Protein sequence: CASSLLPGDSYEQYF. The chain recombines TRBV7-3 with TRBJ2-7; 7 nucleotides agree with TRBD1. Germline V gives CDR1 SGHTA, CDR2 FQGTGA. The ends lost 2 bases at V and 3 bases at J; junction bases unmatched: 7. The CDR3 has 15 amino acids.

The chain has TRBV29-1 and TRBJ1-1; D is perhaps TRBD1 (6 bases). There are 12 residues in the CDR3. Germline loops: CDR1 SQVTM, CDR2 ANQGSEA. Trimming removed 3 bases at V and 4 bases at J, with 9 bases between. CDR3 DNA sequence: TGCAGCGTTGAGGGGGGGCGCACTGAAGCTTTCTTT. Protein product: CSVEGGRTEAFF. The full variable domain, in which reference TRBV29-1 and TRBJ1-1 provide the parts outside the CDR3, is SAVISQKPSRDICQRGTSLTIQCQVDSQVTMMFWYRQQPGQSLTLIATANQGSEATYESGFVIDKFPISRPNLTFSTLTVSNMSPEDSSIYLCSVEGGRTEAFFGQGTRLTVV.

CDR3 loop: CASSIANFPDEQYF. The CDR3 DNA follows: TGTGCCAGTAGTATAGCGAACTTTCCGGACGAGCAGTACTTC. The chain uses TRBV19 and TRBJ2-7; D gene ambiguous. Germline CDR1 and CDR2: LNHDA and SQIVND (reference sequence). The CDR3 sequence is 14 residues long. V was clipped by 1 base and J by 5 bases, with 12 bases between them. The complete variable domain, with remaining parts taken from reference TRBV19 and TRBJ2-7, reads DGGITQSPKYLFRKEGQNVTLSCEQNLNHDAMYWYRQDPGQGLRLIYYSQIVNDFQKGDIAEGYSVSREKKESFPLTVTSAQKNPTAFYLCASSIANFPDEQYFGPGTRLTVT.

The chain links TRBV5-1 to TRBJ2-7; D not certain. The germline V gene has CDR1 SGHRS and CDR2 YFSETQ. Trimming removed 0 bases at V and 2 bases at J, with 12 bases between. The CDR3 runs to 15 residues. Here the CDR3 reads CASSLGPSGPYEQYF. DNA of the CDR3: TGCGCCAGCAGCTTGGGGCCATCCGGTCCCTACGAGCAGTACTTC.

V is TRBV6-1 and J is TRBJ1-4; perhaps TRBD1 as D (6 bases). This CDR3 is built from 16 residues. V dropped 0 bases and J dropped 6 bases, with 14 bases sitting between them. In germline, CDR1 is MNHNS, CDR2 SASEGT. The CDR3 nucleotides read TGTGCCAGCAGTGAAGCGACAGGTATCCAAGATGAAAAACTGTTTTTT. Its translation is CASSEATGIQDEKLFF.

The table lists this clone with a few counts. The chain couples TRBV29-1 to TRBJ2-5; no clear D. The CDR3 has 11 amino acids. Trimming took 3 bases from V and 5 from J, leaving 7 bases between them. Germline values: CDR1 SQVTM, CDR2 ANQGSEA. The CDR3: CSVERWETQYF. The CDR3 DNA follows: TGCAGCGTTGAGCGGTGGGAGACCCAGTACTTC.

The J gene is TRBJ2-2, the V gene TRBV9, with 8 bases identical to TRBD2. The CDR3 is 16 amino acids. V was pared by 0 bases and J by 3 bases, with 4 bases of the junction left unmatched. Germline-derived CDR1 and CDR2 are SGDLS and YYNGEE. The CDR3 DNA reads TGTGCCAGCAGCGTAGGGCAGCGGGGGTACACCGGGGAGCTGTTTTTT. Residues: CASSVGQRGYTGELFF. Drawing the rest from reference TRBV9 and TRBJ2-2, the complete variable domain is DSGVTQTPKHLITATGQRVTLRCSPRSGDLSVYWYQQSLDQGLQFLIQYYNGEERAKGNILERFSAQQFPDLHSELNLSSLELGDSALYFCASSVGQRGYTGELFFGEGSRLTVL.

The CDR3 is CASSPDRAPNYGYTF. The CDR3 coding sequence is TGTGCCAGCAGTCCAGACAGAGCTCCTAACTATGGCTACACCTTC. The rearrangement uses TRBV6-5 and TRBJ1-2; weak D call: TRBD1 (5 bases). The ends were cut back, 5 bases at V and 0 bases at J, with 13 bases in the middle. The CDR3 consists of 15 residues. Germline CDR1 and CDR2: MNHEY and SVGAGI.

This clone was observed a few times. CDR3 in amino acids: CASSTTGGLLAGELFF. DNA for the CDR3: TGCGCCAGCAGCACAACAGGGGGACTTTTGGCCGGGGAGCTGTTTTTT. The V call is TRBV5-1, the J call TRBJ2-2, with 8 bases fitting TRBD1. Per the germline V gene, CDR1 is SGHRS and CDR2 is YFSETQ. This CDR3 has 16 residues. The V gene end was trimmed by 4 bases and the J gene end by 6 bases; junction bases not matched to a gene: 11.

This chain connects TRBV10-3 to TRBJ2-1, with a weak D call TRBD2 (6 bases). Germline V gene data show CDR1 as ENHRY and CDR2 as SYGVKD. The V end lost 3 bases, the J end lost 3 bases, and 15 bases lay between the germline ends. The CDR3 consists of 16 residues. The CDR3 DNA reads as TGTGCCATCAGTGACCTAGCGCCCGCGGGCTACAATGAGCAGTTCTTC. The encoded protein is CAISDLAPAGYNEQFF.

The count of this clone is one. The chain employs TRBV7-3 and TRBJ1-6; the match to TRBD1 covers 7 bases. Looked up from germline, CDR1 is SGHTA and CDR2 is FQGTGA. J lost 3 bases, V lost 5 bases, and 4 bases had no gene match. There are 15 residues in the CDR3. CDR3 residues: CASSPRQGYNSPLHF. In DNA, the CDR3 is TGTGCCAGCAGCCCCCGACAGGGCTATAATTCACCCCTCCACTTT.